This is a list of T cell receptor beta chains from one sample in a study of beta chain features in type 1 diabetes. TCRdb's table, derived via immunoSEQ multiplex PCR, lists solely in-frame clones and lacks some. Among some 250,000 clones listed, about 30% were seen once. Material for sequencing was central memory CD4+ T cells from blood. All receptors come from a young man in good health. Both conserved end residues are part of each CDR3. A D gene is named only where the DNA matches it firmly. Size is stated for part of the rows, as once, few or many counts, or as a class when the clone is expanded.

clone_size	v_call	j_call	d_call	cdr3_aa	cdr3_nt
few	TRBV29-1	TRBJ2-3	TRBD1	CSGGQGLGDTQYF	TGCAGCGGAGGACAGGGGTTGGGCGATACGCAGTATTTT
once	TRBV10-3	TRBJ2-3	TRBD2	CAISEGTSGTDTQYF	TGTGCCATCAGTGAGGGGACTAGTGGCACAGATACGCAGTATTTT
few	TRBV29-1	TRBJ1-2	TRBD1	CSVAQPGQSNYGYTF	TGCAGCGTGGCCCAACCGGGACAGTCTAACTATGGCTACACCTTC
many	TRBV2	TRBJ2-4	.	CASSETPIQYF	TGTGCCAGCAGTGAAACCCCGATTCAGTACTTC
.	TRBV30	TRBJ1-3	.	CAWNEVISGNTIYF	TGTGCCTGGAACGAGGTCATCTCTGGAAACACCATATATTTT
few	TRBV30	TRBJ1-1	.	CAWTGGYEAFF	TGTGCCTGGACGGGGGGGTATGAAGCTTTCTTT
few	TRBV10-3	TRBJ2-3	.	CAISEQRATDTQYF	TGTGCCATCAGTGAACAGCGGGCCACAGATACGCAGTATTTT
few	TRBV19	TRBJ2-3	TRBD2	CASSTGTSDLDTQYF	TGTGCCAGTAGCACCGGGACTAGTGATCTCGATACGCAGTATTTT
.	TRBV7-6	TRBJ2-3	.	CASSLGQGDTQYF	TGTGCCAGCAGCTTAGGGCAGGGGGATACGCAGTATTTT
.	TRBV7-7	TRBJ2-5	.	CASSLAPSGKETQYF	TGTGCCAGCAGCTTAGCACCATCAGGAAAAGAGACCCAGTACTTC
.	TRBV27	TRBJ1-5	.	CASSPQGEFQPQHF	TGTGCCAGCTCCCCACAGGGCGAATTTCAGCCCCAGCATTTT
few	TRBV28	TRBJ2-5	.	CASTTRVRGGETQYF	TGTGCCAGCACTACCCGAGTGAGGGGAGGAGAGACCCAGTACTTC
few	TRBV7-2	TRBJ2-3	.	CASSLPPGVDTQYF	TGTGCCAGCAGCTTACCCCCCGGGGTAGATACGCAGTATTTT
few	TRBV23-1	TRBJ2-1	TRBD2	CASSQSRYQAGVVDEQFF	TGCGCCAGCAGTCAATCCCGATACCAAGCGGGAGTTGTGGATGAGCAGTTCTTC
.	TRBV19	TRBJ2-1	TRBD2	CASNRASGAYNEQFF	TGTGCCAGTAATCGGGCTAGCGGGGCCTACAATGAGCAGTTCTTC
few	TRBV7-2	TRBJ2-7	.	CASSPSGRGEQYF	TGTGCCAGCAGCCCCTCGGGCAGGGGCGAGCAGTACTTC
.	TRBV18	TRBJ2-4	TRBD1	CASSLQGAKNIQYF	TGTGCCAGCTCACTACAGGGGGCCAAAAACATTCAGTACTTC
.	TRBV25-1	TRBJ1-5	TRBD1	CASSDSGTGGSNQPQHF	TGTGCCAGCAGTGACTCCGGGACAGGGGGTAGCAATCAGCCCCAGCATTTT
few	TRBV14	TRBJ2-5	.	CASSQGGTFQETQYF	TGTGCCAGCAGCCAAGGTGGGACTTTCCAAGAGACCCAGTACTTC
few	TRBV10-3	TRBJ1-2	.	CAISPGDNYGYTF	TGTGCCATCAGTCCAGGCGACAACTATGGCTACACCTTC
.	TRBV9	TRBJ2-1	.	CASSVGTTGTHEQFF	TGTGCCAGCAGCGTAGGGACGACAGGTACCCATGAGCAGTTCTTC
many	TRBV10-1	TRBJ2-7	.	CASSEPMRLLREQYF	TGCGCCAGCAGTGAGCCCATGAGACTTCTGAGGGAGCAGTACTTC
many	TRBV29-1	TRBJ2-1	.	CSVGTYNEQFF	TGCAGCGTTGGGACCTACAATGAGCAGTTCTTC
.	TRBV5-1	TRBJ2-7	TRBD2	CASSMGTSVYEQYF	TGCGCCAGCAGCATGGGGACTAGCGTTTACGAGCAGTACTTC
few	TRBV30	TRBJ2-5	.	CAWSQVDLETQYF	TGTGCCTGGAGTCAGGTCGATTTAGAGACCCAGTACTTC
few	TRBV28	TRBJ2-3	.	CAITADTQYF	TGTGCCATTACGGCAGATACGCAGTATTTT
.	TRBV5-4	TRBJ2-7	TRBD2	CASSSPQSGGPSVYEQYF	TGTGCCAGCAGCTCCCCCCAAAGCGGGGGGCCATCAGTCTACGAGCAGTACTTC
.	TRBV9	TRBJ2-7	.	CASSVGLGSYEQYF	TGTGCCAGCAGCGTAGGGCTGGGTTCCTACGAGCAGTACTTC
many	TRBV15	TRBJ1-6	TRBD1	CATGRDSNSPLHF	TGTGCCACCGGTAGGGACAGCAATTCACCCCTCCACTTT
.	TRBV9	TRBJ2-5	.	CASSPGLGGIETQYF	TGTGCCAGCAGCCCGGGACTGGGGGGTATTGAGACCCAGTACTTC
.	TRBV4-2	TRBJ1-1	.	CASSQDRRAGAFF	TGTGCCAGCAGCCAAGATAGGAGGGCTGGGGCTTTCTTT
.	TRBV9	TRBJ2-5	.	CASSFGLERETQYF	TGTGCCAGCAGCTTCGGACTGGAGCGAGAGACCCAGTACTTC
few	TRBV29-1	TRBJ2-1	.	CSVEEGAEQFF	TGCAGCGTTGAAGAGGGGGCCGAGCAGTTCTTC
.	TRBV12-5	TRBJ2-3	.	CASGFRMSTDTQYF	TGTGCTAGTGGTTTCCGGATGAGCACAGATACGCAGTATTTT
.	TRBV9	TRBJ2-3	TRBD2	CASSVVLAGGTDTQYF	TGTGCCAGCAGCGTAGTATTAGCGGGAGGCACAGATACGCAGTATTTT
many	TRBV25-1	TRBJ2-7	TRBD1	CASSGQGRAYEQYF	TGTGCCAGCAGTGGACAGGGGCGCGCCTACGAGCAGTACTTC
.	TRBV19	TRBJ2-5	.	CASSIDAAPRETQYF	TGTGCCAGTAGTATAGATGCAGCCCCCCGGGAGACCCAGTACTTC
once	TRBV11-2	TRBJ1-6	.	CASSSQTGTNGSPLHF	TGTGCCAGCAGCTCCCAAACCGGGACAAATGGTTCACCCCTCCACTTT
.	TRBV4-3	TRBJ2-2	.	CASSQVGGTGELFF	TGCGCCAGCAGCCAAGTCGGGGGAACCGGGGAGCTGTTTTTT
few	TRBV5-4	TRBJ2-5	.	CASSFWGTETQYF	TGTGCCAGCAGCTTTTGGGGAACGGAGACCCAGTACTTC
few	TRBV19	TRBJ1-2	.	CASSPRDTGNYGYTF	TGTGCCAGTAGTCCACGGGACACGGGGAACTATGGCTACACCTTC
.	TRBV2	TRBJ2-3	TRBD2	CASKRTSGGTDTQYF	TGTGCCAGCAAGAGGACTAGCGGGGGCACAGATACGCAGTATTTT
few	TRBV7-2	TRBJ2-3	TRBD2	CASSSWREVDDTQYF	TGTGCCAGCAGCAGCTGGCGGGAGGTGGACGATACGCAGTATTTT
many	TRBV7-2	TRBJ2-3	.	CASSLGVTDTQYF	TGTGCCAGCAGCTTAGGCGTCACAGATACGCAGTATTTT
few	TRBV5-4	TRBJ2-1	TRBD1	CASSLEQGASYNEQFF	TGTGCCAGCAGCTTGGAACAGGGGGCCTCCTACAATGAGCAGTTCTTC
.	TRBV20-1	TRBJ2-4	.	CSAPAQHIQYF	TGCAGTGCACCGGCCCAACACATTCAGTACTTC
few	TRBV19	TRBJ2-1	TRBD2	CASSTGLAGGPSQFF	TGTGCCAGTAGTACAGGACTAGCGGGGGGCCCATCACAGTTCTTC
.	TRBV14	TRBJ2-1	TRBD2	CASSPAPGLAGGQGNEQFF	TGTGCCAGCAGCCCGGCCCCGGGACTAGCGGGAGGGCAAGGGAATGAGCAGTTCTTC
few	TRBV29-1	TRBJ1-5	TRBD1	CSATGTGENQPQHF	TGCAGCGCCACCGGGACAGGGGAAAATCAGCCCCAGCATTTT
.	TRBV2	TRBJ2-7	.	CASSPQDGLYF	TGTGCCAGCAGTCCTCAGGACGGATTGTACTTC
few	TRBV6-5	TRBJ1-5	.	CASSYGGGGQPQHF	TGTGCCAGCAGTTACGGGGGAGGAGGCCAGCCCCAGCATTTT
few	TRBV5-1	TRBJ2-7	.	CASSDPGETYEQYF	TGCGCCAGCAGCGACCCAGGGGAAACCTACGAGCAGTACTTC
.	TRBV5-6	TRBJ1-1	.	CASSLVQGYEFTEAFF	TGTGCCAGCAGCTTGGTACAGGGTTATGAGTTCACTGAAGCTTTCTTT
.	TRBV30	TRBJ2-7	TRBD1	CAWSNKPGQPYEQYF	TGTGCCTGGAGTAACAAACCGGGACAGCCCTACGAGCAGTACTTC
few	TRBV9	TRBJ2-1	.	CASSAPFLYNEQFF	TGTGCCAGCAGCGCCCCCTTCCTCTACAATGAGCAGTTCTTC